A selection of T cell receptor beta chains follows, all from one sample in a study of T cell repertoires in aging, cancer and after chemotherapy. One entry per CDR3 protein, called by TCRdb with MiXCR from the multiplex PCR reads. The table records thousands of distinct CDR3 sequences, less than 45% of them present only once. Specimen: blood. These receptor sequences come from a human donor with a solid tumor. Each CDR3 is given without its conserved first and last residue. The size of a clone is reported for some rows only, either as once, few or many, or as a class for expanded clones.

CDR3 protein: ASSFHDRTNTEAF; V gene: TRBV5-1; CDR3 length: 13; J gene: TRBJ1-1; clone size: -
CDR3 protein: SAKEGARDGYT; V gene: TRBV20-1; CDR3 length: 11; J gene: TRBJ1-2; clone size: -
CDR3 protein: ASSPRRAEKLF; V gene: TRBV18; CDR3 length: 11; J gene: TRBJ1-4; clone size: once
CDR3 protein: AISEQTGGTDTQY; V gene: TRBV10-3; CDR3 length: 13; J gene: TRBJ2-3; clone size: -
CDR3 protein: ASSPGQNNYGYT; V gene: TRBV12-3/TRBV12-4; CDR3 length: 12; J gene: TRBJ1-2; clone size: medium-sized
CDR3 protein: ASSQDSGQGTDTQY; V gene: TRBV4-3; CDR3 length: 14; J gene: TRBJ2-3; clone size: -
CDR3 protein: ASSPTSNTEAF; V gene: TRBV7-6; CDR3 length: 11; J gene: TRBJ1-1; clone size: -
CDR3 protein: ASSPRQPRGIYNEQF; V gene: TRBV7-8; CDR3 length: 15; J gene: TRBJ2-1; clone size: -
CDR3 protein: ATSKRKEGSPLH; V gene: TRBV15; CDR3 length: 12; J gene: TRBJ1-6; clone size: -
CDR3 protein: SVGPSLGFNEQF; V gene: TRBV20-1; CDR3 length: 12; J gene: TRBJ2-1; clone size: few
CDR3 protein: ASRDREGYGYT; V gene: TRBV6-2/TRBV6-3; CDR3 length: 11; J gene: TRBJ1-2; clone size: -
CDR3 protein: ASSYTSNQPQH; V gene: TRBV11-1; CDR3 length: 11; J gene: TRBJ1-5; clone size: -
CDR3 protein: ASSWGQSPNYGYT; V gene: TRBV11-1; CDR3 length: 13; J gene: TRBJ1-2; clone size: -
CDR3 protein: AIPMVAGGSSYNEQF; V gene: TRBV7-9; CDR3 length: 15; J gene: TRBJ2-1; clone size: -
CDR3 protein: ASSLYRGEKLF; V gene: TRBV12-3/TRBV12-4; CDR3 length: 11; J gene: TRBJ1-4; clone size: once
CDR3 protein: ASSLGLFRSETGELF; V gene: TRBV13; CDR3 length: 15; J gene: TRBJ2-2; clone size: -
CDR3 protein: ASSLAVGRGGGYT; V gene: TRBV5-6; CDR3 length: 13; J gene: TRBJ1-2; clone size: few
CDR3 protein: ASSFGVTGNTEAF; V gene: TRBV27; CDR3 length: 13; J gene: TRBJ1-1; clone size: -